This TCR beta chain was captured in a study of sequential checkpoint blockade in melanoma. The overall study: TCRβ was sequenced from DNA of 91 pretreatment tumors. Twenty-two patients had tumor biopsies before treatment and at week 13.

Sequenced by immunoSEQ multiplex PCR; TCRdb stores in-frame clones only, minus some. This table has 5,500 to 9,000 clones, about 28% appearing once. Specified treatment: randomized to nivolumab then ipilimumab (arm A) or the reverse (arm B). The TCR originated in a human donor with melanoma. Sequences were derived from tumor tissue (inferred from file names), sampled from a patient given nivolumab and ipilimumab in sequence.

The CDR3 spells CASSPDTGELFF. The CDR3 bases are TGTGCCAGCTCACCGGACACCGGGGAGCTGTTTTTT. The chain joins TRBV18 to TRBJ2-2; D not resolved. The CDR3 runs 12 residues. Germline V CDR1 and CDR2: KGHSH, LQKENI. V lost 3 bases and J lost 3, with 2 bases in between.